This T cell receptor (beta chain) was obtained from a study of T cell changes during pregnancy in multiple sclerosis. Trimming took off 5 bases at V and 0 bases at J, with 20 bases between the two ends. Germline-derived CDR1 and CDR2 are MDHEN and SYDVKM. This CDR3 contains 18 residues. Clones were read by immunoSEQ multiplex PCR, and TCRdb kept only the in-frame ones, dropping some. This table holds 40,000 or so clones, 85% to 90% found once. The chain recombines TRBV28 with TRBJ1-5, with D possibly TRBD1 on 6 matching bases. The sample here was CD4+ T cells from peripheral blood mononuclear cells, taken in the first trimester of pregnancy. This clonotype was sampled from a female donor with multiple sclerosis, enrolled in a pregnancy study. The CDR3 region is CASSPEGGSTLSNQPQHF. The CDR3 DNA is TGTGCCAGCAGTCCCGAGGGGGGGAGCACCCTTAGCAATCAGCCCCAGCATTTT.